The T cell receptor (beta chain) described here comes from a study of control samples from healthy donors and cancer patients. The ends lost 2 bases at V and 9 bases at J; junction bases unmatched: 6. CDR1 is MDHEN, CDR2 SYDVKM, per germline. This CDR3 region has 15 residues. Data came from immunoSEQ multiplex PCR; TCRdb stores just in-frame clones and leaves some out. This repertoire shows some 120,000 clones, less than 90% found once; its top ten account for more than 1.5%. The chain recombines TRBV28 with TRBJ2-1; 11 bases match TRBD2. The sequenced material came from blood. This sequence was found in a man aged 18 to 35 in good health. CDR3: CASSLKLAGVAEQFF. The CDR3 region has the DNA TGTGCCAGCAGTTTAAAACTAGCGGGAGTGGCTGAGCAGTTCTTC. Full variable domain (missing parts from reference TRBV28 and TRBJ2-1): DVKVTQSSRYLVKRTGEKVFLECVQDMDHENMFWYRQDPGLGLRLIYFSYDVKMKEKGDIPEGYSVSREKKERFSLILESASTNQTSMYLCASSLKLAGVAEQFFGPGTRLTVL.